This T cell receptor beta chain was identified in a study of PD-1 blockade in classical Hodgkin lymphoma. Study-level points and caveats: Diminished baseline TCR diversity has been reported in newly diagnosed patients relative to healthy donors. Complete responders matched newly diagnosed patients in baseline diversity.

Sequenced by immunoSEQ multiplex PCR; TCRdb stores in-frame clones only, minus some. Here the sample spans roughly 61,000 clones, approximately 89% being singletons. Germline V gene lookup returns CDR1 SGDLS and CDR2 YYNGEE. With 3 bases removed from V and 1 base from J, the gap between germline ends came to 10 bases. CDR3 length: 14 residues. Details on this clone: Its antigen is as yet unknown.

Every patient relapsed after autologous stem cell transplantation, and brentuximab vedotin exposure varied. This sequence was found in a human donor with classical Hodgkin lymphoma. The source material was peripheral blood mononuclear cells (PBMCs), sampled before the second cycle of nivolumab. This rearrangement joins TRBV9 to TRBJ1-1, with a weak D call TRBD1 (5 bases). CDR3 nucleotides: TGTGCCAGCAGCGCCGGGAGGGGGAACACTGAAGCTTTCTTT. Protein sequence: CASSAGRGNTEAFF.